This passage covers 23 T cell receptor beta chains from one sample sequenced in a study of CD8 T cells in ankylosing spondylitis. Study findings and constraints: Seemingly characteristic of ankylosing spondylitis blood was a TCR beta motif consisting of about 8 highly homologous variants.

These receptors have no known antigen. MiXCR, applied by TCRdb to the 5' RACE reads, yields one record per CDR3 protein. The top ten hold under 4.5% of the sample, which has around 490,000 distinct CDR3 sequences, approximately 5% seen once. The sample comprised blood, either unsorted or a sorted T cell fraction (not recorded which). Source of these receptors: a male donor with ankylosing spondylitis.

The chain uses TRBV25-1 and TRBJ2-3; the D gene is possibly TRBD2 (5 bases). Germline CDR1 is MGHDK and CDR2 is SYGVNS. The CDR3 is 13 residues long. Trimming removed 3 bases from V and 2 bases from J, with 6 bases in between. The CDR3 sequence: CASSDGITDTQYF. Written as DNA, the CDR3 is TGTGCCAGCAGTGACGGGATCACAGATACGCAGTATTTT.

In its sample, this clonotype was seen many times. The V gene is TRBV12-3 or TRBV12-4, the J gene TRBJ2-6; D is perhaps TRBD2 (5 bases). The CDR3 has 15 residues. Trimming stripped 3 bases from V and 4 bases from J, with 10 bases between. The CDR3 protein is CASSFSVPGANVLTF. CDR3 DNA sequence: TGTGCCAGCAGTTTTAGCGTACCCGGGGCCAACGTCCTGACTTTC.

The chain has TRBV10-3 and TRBJ2-5, with D perhaps matching TRBD1 (6 bases). Germline lookup yields CDR1 ENHRY and CDR2 SYGVKD. V lost 8 bases and J lost 2, with 12 bases in between. This CDR3 has 13 residues. The CDR3 nucleotides read TGTGCCATCGGCACAGGGCAGCAAGAGACCCAGTACTTC. Encoded protein: CAIGTGQQETQYF.

This clonotype was detected many times. The chain joins TRBV12-3 or TRBV12-4 to TRBJ1-3; D is uncertain. Trimming left V 7 bases short and J 0 bases short, with 10 bases between. The length of the CDR3 is 14 residues. For the CDR3, the DNA is TGTGCCAGCACCTTGGAAGTCTCTGGAAACACCATATATTTT. Its protein product is CASTLEVSGNTIYF.

This clonotype was observed at least ten times. The chain joins TRBV20-1 to TRBJ2-3; D uncertain. V lost 6 bases to trimming and J lost 2 bases, with 9 bases between them. The CDR3 has 12 amino acids. CDR1 and CDR2 from the germline V gene are DFQATT and SNEGSKA (reference sequence). The DNA for the CDR3 is TGCAGTGCCCCTCGGAACACAGATACGCAGTATTTT. The encoded protein is CSAPRNTDTQYF.

The chain has TRBV15 and TRBJ2-5; D call uncertain. The CDR3 spans 13 residues. The germline CDR1 and CDR2 sequences are LNHNV and YYDKDF (reference sequence). Deletions cut 4 bases from V and 5 bases from J, with 11 bases between. CDR3 sequence: CATSIETAETQYF. CDR3 DNA: TGTGCCACCAGCATTGAGACGGCGGAGACCCAGTACTTC.

The sample holds many counts of this clonotype. The chain links TRBV20-1 to TRBJ2-1; maybe TRBD2 (5 bases). V lost 3 bases, J lost 6 bases, and 12 bases lay in between. Germline assignment: CDR1 DFQATT and CDR2 SNEGSKA (reference sequence). The CDR3 spans 13 residues. CDR3 DNA sequence: TGCAGTGCTAGCCGGGATGTGGGCAATGAGCAGTTCTTC. As protein: CSASRDVGNEQFF.

This clonotype is labeled as medium-sized. The chain employs TRBV29-1 and TRBJ2-5; TRBD1 aligns across 9 bases. The J segment lost 1 base and the V segment lost 7 bases, leaving 4 bases of the junction unmatched. This CDR3 is built from 13 residues. Germline V lookup: CDR1 SQVTM, CDR2 ANQGSEA. The CDR3, as DNA: TGCAGCGGCGAACAGGGGGCCCAAGAGACCCAGTACTTC. This translates into CSGEQGAQETQYF.

The table lists this clonotype with many counts. The genes are TRBV20-1 and TRBJ2-7; 9 bases fit TRBD1. This CDR3 comprises 11 residues. Looked up from germline, CDR1 is DFQATT and CDR2 is SNEGSKA (reference sequence). CDR3 loop: CSGTGNYEQYF. The CDR3, as DNA: TGCAGCGGGACAGGGAACTACGAGCAGTACTTC.

This clonotype was seen ten or more times. The chain uses TRBV6-1 and TRBJ1-1; 8 bases line up with TRBD1. The CDR3 consists of 14 residues. V was clipped by 6 bases and J by 1 base; unmatched bases: 4. Germline lookup yields CDR1 MNHNS and CDR2 SASEGT. CDR3 sequence reads: CASRAGTGNTEAFF. The CDR3 nucleotides read TGTGCCAGCAGGGCCGGGACAGGGAACACTGAAGCTTTCTTT.

This clonotype was recorded many times. The rearrangement joins TRBV4-1 to TRBJ2-7, with TRBD1 identical over 9 bases. The CDR3 length is 15 residues. Germline values: CDR1 MGHRA, CDR2 YSYEKL. The junction had 9 bases not matched to a gene; V was cut back by 5 bases and J by 4 bases. CDR3 sequence reads: CASSKDRGSGYEQYF. DNA for the CDR3: TGCGCCAGCAGCAAGGACAGGGGCAGTGGGTACGAGCAGTACTTC.

This clonotype has ten or more counts. The genes are TRBV4-3 and TRBJ2-2; tentatively, D is TRBD1 or TRBD2 (5 bases each). Germline assignment: CDR1 LGHNA and CDR2 YSLEER. Trimming took 0 bases from V and 6 from J, leaving 17 bases between them. The length of the CDR3 is 17 residues. CDR3 sequence: CASSQDSVGREAGELFF. The CDR3 nucleotides read TGCGCCAGCAGCCAAGATAGCGTGGGCAGGGAAGCCGGGGAGCTGTTTTTT.

At least ten counts were recorded for this clonotype. V usage is TRBV4-3 and J usage is TRBJ2-5; possible D gene TRBD2, 6 bases. V was pared by 0 bases and J by 5 bases, with 16 bases between. The germline CDR1 and CDR2 sequences are LGHNA and YSLEER. This CDR3 spans 16 amino acids. DNA for the CDR3: TGCGCCAGCAGCCAAGATCGGCGGGGTGCCCTGGAGACCCAGTACTTC. It yields the protein CASSQDRRGALETQYF.

This clonotype was counted at least ten times. V usage is TRBV19 and J usage is TRBJ1-5; TRBD1 is a possible D gene (5 bases). CDR1 is LNHDA, CDR2 SQIVND, per germline (reference sequence). The germline V and J ends were trimmed by 3 bases and 1 base, with 19 bases remaining between them. The CDR3 extends over 18 amino acids. CDR3 bases: TGTGCCAGTAGTATGGAGAGGGACCTCCGAGGAAGCAATCAGCCCCAGCATTTT. Protein sequence: CASSMERDLRGSNQPQHF.

In this sample, this clonotype turned up a few times. The chain employs TRBV5-1 and TRBJ2-5; maybe TRBD1 (6 bases). The CDR3 consists of 15 residues. Germline V gene lookup returns CDR1 SGHRS and CDR2 YFSETQ. V shed 3 bases and J shed 0 bases, with 12 bases lying between them. The CDR3 bases are TGCGCCAGCAGCTCAACAGGGTTGTACCAAGAGACCCAGTACTTC. Its translation: CASSSTGLYQETQYF. Based on the CDR3 plus reference TRBV5-1 and TRBJ2-5, the full variable domain is KAGVTQTPRYLIKTRGQQVTLSCSPISGHRSVSWYQQTPGQGLQFLFEYFSETQRNKGNFPGRFSGRQFSNSRSEMNVSTLELGDSALYLCASSSTGLYQETQYFGPGTRLLVL.

The chain employs TRBV4-2 and TRBJ2-1; D uncertain. CDR3 size: 12 residues. Trimming removed 0 bases from V and 9 bases from J, with 6 bases in between. Germline V gene sequence: CDR1 LGHNA, CDR2 YNFKEQ. CDR3 loop: CASSQDYGEQFF. DNA for the CDR3: TGTGCCAGCAGCCAAGATTACGGTGAGCAGTTCTTC.

This clonotype was seen many times. The chain links TRBV9 to TRBJ1-5; TRBD1 matches 10 bases. This CDR3 comprises 15 residues. Trimming removed 2 bases from V and 4 bases from J; junction bases left unmatched: 3. Germline V CDR1 and CDR2: SGDLS, YYNGEE. CDR3 sequence: CASSVGQGGNQPQHF. The CDR3 DNA follows: TGTGCCAGCAGCGTCGGACAGGGGGGGAATCAGCCCCAGCATTTT.

This chain connects TRBV21-1 to TRBJ2-7; TRBD1 is the table's D call, not checked against the DNA. TRBV21-1 is flagged as a pseudogene. This CDR3 comprises 17 residues. CDR3 bases: TGTGCCAGCAGCACCAGTCCCGGGACAGGGAATGGCTACGAGCAGTACTTC. It specifies CASSTSPGTGNGYEQYF.

This clonotype was counted at least ten times. CDR3 sequence reads: CASSLIGPGANVLTF. Written as DNA, the CDR3 is TGTGCCAGCAGTTTGATTGGCCCTGGGGCCAACGTCCTGACTTTC. The chain joins TRBV28 to TRBJ2-6, with D unresolved. Germline CDR1 MDHEN, CDR2 SYDVKM. CDR3 length: 15 amino acids. Trimming cost V 3 bases and J 2 bases, with 8 bases left between them. Full variable domain (remainder filled in from reference TRBV28 and TRBJ2-6): DVKVTQSSRYLVKRTGEKVFLECVQDMDHENMFWYRQDPGLGLRLIYFSYDVKMKEKGDIPEGYSVSREKKERFSLILESASTNQTSMYLCASSLIGPGANVLTFGAGSRLTVL.

The chain links TRBV28 to TRBJ2-6, with D hard to call. CDR3 length: 15 residues. Germline-derived CDR1 and CDR2 are MDHEN and SYDVKM. Trimming took off 5 bases at V and 4 bases at J, with 12 bases between the two ends. The CDR3 protein is CASSPSRSGANVLTF. The CDR3 DNA reads TGTGCCAGCAGTCCGTCCCGCTCCGGGGCCAACGTCCTGACTTTC.

The sample holds many counts of this clonotype. The V call is TRBV5-1, the J call TRBJ2-2, with D hard to call. The CDR3 is made up of 13 amino acids. CDR1 SGHRS and CDR2 YFSETQ come from the germline V gene. Trimming cost V 0 bases and J 9 bases, with 9 bases left between them. CDR3 protein: CASSLAISRELFF. In DNA form, the CDR3 reads TGCGCCAGCAGCTTGGCCATCAGTCGGGAGCTGTTTTTT. Combining the CDR3 with reference TRBV5-1 and TRBJ2-2 gives the whole variable domain KAGVTQTPRYLIKTRGQQVTLSCSPISGHRSVSWYQQTPGQGLQFLFEYFSETQRNKGNFPGRFSGRQFSNSRSEMNVSTLELGDSALYLCASSLAISRELFFGEGSRLTVL.

The rearrangement uses TRBV20-1 and TRBJ2-1, with D perhaps assigned TRBD1 or TRBD2 (5 bases each). The CDR3 covers 15 residues. Trimming took 0 bases from V and 10 from J, leaving 19 bases between them. Germline values: CDR1 DFQATT, CDR2 SNEGSKA (reference sequence). The DNA of the CDR3 is TGCAGTGCTAGAGATGCTCGGGCAGGGAGTGAGGAGCAGTTCTTC. This encodes CSARDARAGSEEQFF.

This clonotype was recorded at least ten times. V gene TRBV10-3 combines with J gene TRBJ2-2; unclear D gene. The CDR3 runs to 14 residues. V was cut by 2 bases and J by 5 bases, with 9 bases left in between. Germline V CDR1 and CDR2: ENHRY, SYGVKD. CDR3 in amino acids: CAISETSMTGELFF. CDR3 DNA sequence: TGTGCCATCAGTGAGACTTCTATGACCGGGGAGCTGTTTTTT.